What follows are 25 T cell receptor beta chains derived from one specimen sequenced in a study of control samples from healthy donors and cancer patients. Sequenced by immunoSEQ multiplex PCR; TCRdb stores in-frame clones only, minus some. The table records 150,000 to 200,000 clones, 70% to 90% of them present only once. The sequenced sample was blood. These receptors came from a man aged 25 to 40 in good health.

This clone has only one observation. V and J are TRBV20-1 and TRBJ2-1; D is perhaps TRBD2 (6 bases). CDR3 length equals 12 residues. The V gene's germline CDR1 is DFQATT and CDR2 SNEGSKA (reference sequence). V lost 3 bases, J lost 8 bases, and 11 bases lay in between. Here the CDR3 reads CSASPRGYEQFF. The CDR3 nucleotides are TGCAGTGCTAGTCCGCGGGGCTATGAGCAGTTCTTC.

This chain uses TRBV9 with TRBJ2-1; 11 bases are a match to TRBD2. CDR3 length: 16 residues. Germline CDR1 SGDLS, CDR2 YYNGEE. With V trimmed by 6 bases and J by 8 bases, 13 bases remained unmatched. CDR3 nucleotide sequence: TGTGCCAGCACCACTCAACTAGCGGGAGTCGGGGATGAGCAGTTCTTC. Its translation: CASTTQLAGVGDEQFF.

This rearrangement joins TRBV18 to TRBJ1-5; D unresolved. The germline gives CDR1 KGHSH, CDR2 LQKENI. The CDR3 is made up of 17 amino acids. Trimming shortened V by 0 bases and J by 7 bases, and 19 bases separated the two germline ends. The CDR3 bases are TGTGCCAGCTCACCACCGGGCACTGGCGGACGGACGCAGCCCCAGCATTTT. Protein product: CASSPPGTGGRTQPQHF.

The V call is TRBV24-1, the J call TRBJ1-2; D is unclear. The CDR3 runs to 11 residues. The V gene lost 4 bases and the J gene lost 6 bases, with 5 bases spanning the gap. Germline assignment: CDR1 KGHDR and CDR2 SFDVKD. The CDR3 bases are TGTGCCACCAGTGAGAACAATGGCTACACCTTC. Translation gives CATSENNGYTF.

The chain links TRBV25-1 to TRBJ2-5; no reliable D call. Trimming removed 3 bases at V and 2 bases at J, with 13 bases between. This CDR3 is built from 15 residues. CDR1 is MGHDK and CDR2 is SYGVNS in the germline V gene. This chain's CDR3 is CASSDPGIFQETQYF. DNA for the CDR3: TGTGCCAGCAGTGATCCAGGTATCTTTCAAGAGACCCAGTACTTC. Full variable domain (missing parts from reference TRBV25-1 and TRBJ2-5): EADIYQTPRYLVIGTGKKITLECSQTMGHDKMYWYQQDPGMELHLIHYSYGVNSTEKGDLSSESTVSRIRTEHFPLTLESARPSHTSQYLCASSDPGIFQETQYFGPGTRLLVL.

This sequence joins TRBV18 and TRBJ2-7, with 9 bases aligning to TRBD1. J lost 1 base, V lost 2 bases, and 3 bases had no gene match. Germline V lookup: CDR1 KGHSH, CDR2 LQKENI. The CDR3 extends over 15 amino acids. The CDR3 nucleotides are TGTGCCAGCTCACCAGGGACAGGGAAATCCTACGAGCAGTACTTC. It codes for CASSPGTGKSYEQYF.

The chain links TRBV11-3 to TRBJ1-1; 10 bases are a match to TRBD1. The V gene end was trimmed by 4 bases and the J gene end by 3 bases; junction bases not matched to a gene: 5. The CDR3 runs to 15 residues. Germline V gene sequence: CDR1 SGHNT, CDR2 YENEEA. The chain's CDR3 is CASSSTGTGDTEAFF. In nucleotides, the CDR3 is TGTGCCAGCAGCTCGACCGGGACAGGGGACACTGAAGCTTTCTTT. Full variable domain (rest looked up from reference TRBV11-3 and TRBJ1-1): EAGVVQSPRYKIIEKKQPVAFWCNPISGHNTLYWYLQNLGQGPELLIRYENEEAVDDSQLPKDRFSAERLKGVDSTLKIQPAELGDSAVYLCASSSTGTGDTEAFFGQGTRLTVV.

The J gene is TRBJ1-1, the V gene TRBV7-2; TRBD1 is a possible D gene (6 bases). CDR1 and CDR2 from the germline V gene are SGHTA and FQGNSA. The CDR3 runs 14 residues. Trimming shortened V by 3 bases and J by 7 bases, and 15 bases separated the two germline ends. The CDR3 region has the DNA TGTGCCAGCAGCTTGAAGGGGGGAATCGGTGAAGCTTTCTTT. This translates into CASSLKGGIGEAFF. Based on the CDR3 plus reference TRBV7-2 and TRBJ1-1, the full variable domain is GAGVSQSPSNKVTEKGKDVELRCDPISGHTALYWYRQSLGQGLEFLIYFQGNSAPDKSGLPSDRFSAERTGGSVSTLTIQRTQQEDSAVYLCASSLKGGIGEAFFGQGTRLTVV.

V and J are TRBV7-6 and TRBJ1-6; D is undetermined. V was cut by 5 bases and J by 0 bases, with 8 bases left in between. Per the germline V gene, CDR1 is SGHVS and CDR2 is FNYEAQ. The CDR3 is 15 residues long. CDR3 amino acids: CASSLIGSYNSPLHF. The DNA of the CDR3 is TGTGCCAGCAGCCTCATCGGCTCCTATAATTCACCCCTCCACTTT. Full variable domain (outside the CDR3, taken from reference TRBV7-6 and TRBJ1-6): GAGVSQSPRYKVTKRGQDVALRCDPISGHVSLYWYRQALGQGPEFLTYFNYEAQQDKSGLPNDRFSAERPEGSISTLTIQRTEQRDSAMYRCASSLIGSYNSPLHFGNGTRLTVT.

This clone was seen a handful of times. This chain connects TRBV4-2 to TRBJ2-1; TRBD2 agrees at 7 bases. Germline V CDR1 and CDR2: LGHNA, YNFKEQ. This CDR3 region has 15 residues. The V segment lost 4 bases and the J segment 4 bases; nucleotides outside the gene matches: 7. In DNA form, the CDR3 reads TGTGCCAGCAGCCTTAGACTAGCAGCGTACAATGAGCAGTTCTTC. This translates into CASSLRLAAYNEQFF.

V gene TRBV11-3 combines with J gene TRBJ1-5; weak D call: TRBD1 (6 bases). Trimming cost V 7 bases and J 3 bases, with 10 bases left between them. The CDR3 has 13 amino acids. The V gene's germline CDR1 is SGHNT and CDR2 YENEEA. The CDR3 loop is CASNAGVNQPQHF. The DNA of the CDR3 is TGTGCCAGCAACGCAGGGGTCAATCAGCCCCAGCATTTT. The full variable domain, in which reference TRBV11-3 and TRBJ1-5 provide the parts outside the CDR3, is EAGVVQSPRYKIIEKKQPVAFWCNPISGHNTLYWYLQNLGQGPELLIRYENEEAVDDSQLPKDRFSAERLKGVDSTLKIQPAELGDSAVYLCASNAGVNQPQHFGDGTRLSIL.

The J gene is TRBJ1-5, the V gene TRBV18; 7 positions agree with TRBD1. Unmatched junction bases numbered 18, after V lost 1 base and J lost 6 bases. Germline V gene data show CDR1 as KGHSH and CDR2 as LQKENI. CDR3 length: 19 residues. CDR3 sequence (DNA): TGTGCCAGCTCACCACTCCTTTTAAGGGACAGAGGGTTTAGTCAGCCCCAGCATTTT. Amino acid sequence: CASSPLLLRDRGFSQPQHF. The full variable domain, with the rest looked up from reference TRBV18 and TRBJ1-5, is NAGVMQNPRHLVRRRGQEARLRCSPMKGHSHVYWYRQLPEEGLKFMVYLQKENIIDESGMPKERFSAEFPKEGPSILRIQQVVRGDSAAYFCASSPLLLRDRGFSQPQHFGDGTRLSIL.

The chain carries TRBV19 and TRBJ2-1; no reliable D call. V was trimmed by 4 bases and J by 0 bases, leaving 7 bases between them. The CDR3 spans 14 residues. The germline CDR1 and CDR2 sequences are LNHDA and SQIVND (reference sequence). This chain's CDR3 is CASSTLSSYNEQFF. Written as DNA, the CDR3 is TGTGCCAGTAGTACTCTCAGCTCCTACAATGAGCAGTTCTTC.

The chain has TRBV7-9 and TRBJ2-7, with D possibly being TRBD2 (7 bases). Trimming pared 5 bases from V and 7 bases from J, leaving 15 bases between. This CDR3 is 13 amino acids long. Germline V gene lookup returns CDR1 SEHNR and CDR2 FQNEAQ (reference sequence). The DNA of the CDR3 is TGTGCCAGCAGCCCCTTGGGAGGGGGAGAGCAGTACTTC. Residues: CASSPLGGGEQYF.

The table lists this clone with a count of one. The V gene is TRBV5-1, the J gene TRBJ2-1; 9 positions agree with TRBD2. Germline CDR1 is SGHRS and CDR2 is YFSETQ. V shed 1 base and J 10 bases; nucleotides not matched to a gene: 9. The CDR3 runs to 15 residues. CDR3 sequence: CASSLRAGGLGEQFF. For the CDR3, the DNA is TGCGCCAGCAGCTTGAGAGCGGGAGGCTTAGGGGAGCAGTTCTTC. Using reference TRBV5-1 and TRBJ2-1 for the parts outside the CDR3, the full variable domain is KAGVTQTPRYLIKTRGQQVTLSCSPISGHRSVSWYQQTPGQGLQFLFEYFSETQRNKGNFPGRFSGRQFSNSRSEMNVSTLELGDSALYLCASSLRAGGLGEQFFGPGTRLTVL.

The chain is built from TRBV9 and TRBJ2-3; no reliable D call. V lost 3 bases, J lost 0 bases, and 8 bases lay in between. This CDR3 is built from 14 residues. Germline values: CDR1 SGDLS, CDR2 YYNGEE. For the CDR3, the DNA is TGTGCCAGCAGCGCGACTGGCAGCACAGATACGCAGTATTTT. It specifies CASSATGSTDTQYF. Based on the CDR3 plus reference TRBV9 and TRBJ2-3, the full variable domain is DSGVTQTPKHLITATGQRVTLRCSPRSGDLSVYWYQQSLDQGLQFLIQYYNGEERAKGNILERFSAQQFPDLHSELNLSSLELGDSALYFCASSATGSTDTQYFGPGTRLTVL.

For the CDR3, the DNA is TGCAGTGCTGGAGGCTACACCTTC. Its protein is CSAGGYTF. The chain links TRBV20-1 to TRBJ1-2; D call uncertain. In germline, CDR1 is DFQATT, CDR2 SNEGSKA (reference sequence). Between the trimmed V and J ends, which lost 5 bases and 8 bases, there was a span of 3 bases. This CDR3 is 8 amino acids long.

This chain joins TRBV11-1 and TRBJ2-2; D is unresolved. In germline, CDR1 is SGHAT, CDR2 FQDESV (reference sequence). V was shortened by 1 base and J by 5 bases, with 11 bases between the two germline ends. The CDR3 extends over 15 amino acids. The CDR3, as DNA: TGTGCCAGCAGCTTAGTTCGGGTACGGACCGGGGAGCTGTTTTTT. This sequence encodes CASSLVRVRTGELFF.

This clone qualifies as medium-sized. This chain connects TRBV7-9 to TRBJ2-1, with 8 positions matching TRBD1. The CDR3 has 13 amino acids. Germline CDR1 SEHNR, CDR2 FQNEAQ (reference sequence). The V segment lost 6 bases and the J segment 6 bases; nucleotides outside the gene matches: 4. The CDR3 DNA reads TGTGCCAGCAGGACAGGGGCTAGCAATGAGCAGTTCTTC. As protein: CASRTGASNEQFF. Combining the CDR3 with reference TRBV7-9 and TRBJ2-1 gives the whole variable domain DTGVSQNPRHKITKRGQNVTFRCDPISEHNRLYWYRQTLGQGPEFLTYFQNEAQLEKSRLLSDRFSAERPKGSFSTLEIQRTEQGDSAMYLCASRTGASNEQFFGPGTRLTVL.

This clone was seen just once. The rearrangement joins TRBV7-8 to TRBJ1-5; perhaps TRBD1 as D (6 bases). Germline CDR1 SGHVS, CDR2 FQNEAQ. Deletions cut 5 bases from V and 6 bases from J, with 17 bases between. The CDR3 length is 15 residues. CDR3 sequence reads: CASSLDRLPGQPQHF. DNA for the CDR3: TGTGCCAGCAGCCTAGACAGGCTCCCGGGTCAGCCCCAGCATTTT.

The chain employs TRBV20-1 and TRBJ1-1; D ambiguous. The CDR3 length is 11 residues. Trimming left V 0 bases short and J 10 bases short, with 9 bases between. CDR1 and CDR2 from the germline V gene are DFQATT and SNEGSKA (reference sequence). This CDR3 reads CSARDFEGAFF. CDR3 coding DNA: TGCAGTGCTAGAGATTTTGAAGGAGCTTTCTTT.

The CDR3 loop is CAINLGTANGYTF. The CDR3 DNA sequence: TGTGCCATTAACCTTGGGACAGCAAATGGCTACACCTTC. The chain uses TRBV6-5 and TRBJ1-2, with 7 bases fitting TRBD1. The CDR3 consists of 13 residues. In germline, CDR1 is MNHEY, CDR2 SVGAGI. V trimming: 10 bases; J trimming: 6 bases; junction bases outside the gene matches: 11.

The J gene is TRBJ2-1, the V gene TRBV7-8; no firm D call. The CDR3 is made up of 15 amino acids. Germline loops: CDR1 SGHVS, CDR2 FQNEAQ. V was clipped by 5 bases and J by 7 bases, with 18 bases between them. The DNA of the CDR3 is TGTGCCAGCAGCCTTACCGAAGCAGCCTGGAATGAGCAGTTCTTC. Amino acid sequence: CASSLTEAAWNEQFF.

This rearrangement joins TRBV11-2 to TRBJ1-1; TRBD1 aligns across 7 bases. Per germline, CDR1 SGHAT and CDR2 FQNNGV. After removal of 5 bases from V and 8 bases from J, the junction contained 11 bases not matched to a gene. This CDR3 spans 14 amino acids. The CDR3 spells CASSQRWGTEEAFF. DNA for the CDR3: TGTGCCAGCAGCCAGCGGTGGGGGACAGAAGAAGCTTTCTTT.

Only one count was recorded for this clone. This chain links TRBV6-1 with TRBJ2-7, with D possibly being TRBD1 (5 bases). CDR3 length: 13 amino acids. Trimming took off 2 bases at V and 2 bases at J, with 7 bases between the two ends. Germline V gene sequence: CDR1 MNHNS, CDR2 SASEGT. Written as DNA, the CDR3 is TGTGCCAGCAGTGAAAGGGGCCCCTACGAGCAGTACTTC. Residues: CASSERGPYEQYF.